Listed below are T cell receptor beta chains from one sample, sequenced in a study of T cell clonotyping in hematopoietic cell transplantation. Method: immunoSEQ multiplex PCR; TCRdb's copy keeps in-frame clones and lacks some. The table shows roughly 44,000 clones, with nearly 97% occurring only once. Material for sequencing was peripheral blood mononuclear cells. These receptors came from a man between 25 and 39 years old in good health. Some clones in this sample may be carry-over from other donors' samples. Each CDR3 is given with its conserved first and last residue. A D gene is named only where the DNA matches it firmly. Size is omitted from some rows. Given values are once, few, many or a class for expanded clones.

TRBV27,NA,TRBJ2-5,NA,TGTGCCAGCGCCTCCATTATAAATCAAGAGACCCAGTACTTC,CASASIINQETQYF
TRBV2,NA,TRBJ2-3,NA,TGTGCCAGCACGCTGCGGGTTACAGATACGCAGTATTTT,CASTLRVTDTQYF
TRBV30,NA,TRBJ2-3,TRBD2,TGTGCCTGGAGTACTAGCGGGAGGAGGGGGACAGATACGCAGTATTTT,CAWSTSGRRGTDTQYF
TRBV7-7,NA,TRBJ1-3,NA,TGTGCTAGCAGCTTAGACGGGAGCTCTGGAAACACCATATATTTT,CASSLDGSSGNTIYF
TRBV5-6,NA,TRBJ2-1,NA,TGTGCCAGCAGCTTGGGCGACAATGAGCAGTTCTTC,CASSLGDNEQFF
TRBV5-5,NA,TRBJ1-5,NA,TGTGCCAGCAGCTTTGGCTGGGCGAATCAGCCCCAGCATTTT,CASSFGWANQPQHF
TRBV5-1,NA,TRBJ2-7,NA,TGCGCCAGCAGCCCTCGGGGGACGGCTACTTATCGCTACGAGCAGTACTTC,CASSPRGTATYRYEQYF
TRBV27,NA,TRBJ1-4,NA,TGTGCCAGCAGTTCCGAGAATGAAAAACTGTTTTTT,CASSSENEKLFF
TRBV5-1,NA,TRBJ2-2,TRBD1,TGCGCCAGCAGCTTGGTGACAGGGGAGGAAGGCGGGGAGCTGTTTTTT,CASSLVTGEEGGELFF
TRBV5-1,once,TRBJ1-2,NA,TGCGCCAGCAGATCACTGGGGGACACCCATTTTTGGGGCTACACCTTC,CASRSLGDTHFWGYTF
TRBV7-8,NA,TRBJ2-3,NA,TGTGCCAGCAGCTTAGGATGGGGATCCGGCACAGATACGCAGTATTTT,CASSLGWGSGTDTQYF
TRBV25-1,NA,TRBJ2-7,NA,TGTGCCAGGGGCCTTCGGCAGTACTTC,CARGLRQYF
TRBV7-9,once,TRBJ2-5,NA,TGTGCCAGCAGCTCTCGAGAGGGCAGCTCGGCCCAGTACTTC,CASSSREGSSAQYF
TRBV7-8,NA,TRBJ2-5,TRBD2,TGTGCCAGCAGCTTAGCGGGAGGGTTGCAGACCCAGTACTTC,CASSLAGGLQTQYF
TRBV6-1,NA,TRBJ2-1,NA,TGTGCCAGCAGTGAAGGGGGGTTCTCCTACAATGAGCAGTTCTTC,CASSEGGFSYNEQFF
TRBV6-5,NA,TRBJ2-1,NA,TGTGCCAGCAGTTACAAAGGGGGGATGGGTAATGAGCAGTTCTTC,CASSYKGGMGNEQFF
TRBV4-3,NA,TRBJ2-3,TRBD2,TGCGCCAGCAGCCAAGAGCGAACTAGCGGGATTGGTACGCAGTATTTT,CASSQERTSGIGTQYF
TRBV5-5,NA,TRBJ2-3,NA,TGTGCCAGCAGCTGGGGGGTCAGCACAGATACGCAGTATTTT,CASSWGVSTDTQYF